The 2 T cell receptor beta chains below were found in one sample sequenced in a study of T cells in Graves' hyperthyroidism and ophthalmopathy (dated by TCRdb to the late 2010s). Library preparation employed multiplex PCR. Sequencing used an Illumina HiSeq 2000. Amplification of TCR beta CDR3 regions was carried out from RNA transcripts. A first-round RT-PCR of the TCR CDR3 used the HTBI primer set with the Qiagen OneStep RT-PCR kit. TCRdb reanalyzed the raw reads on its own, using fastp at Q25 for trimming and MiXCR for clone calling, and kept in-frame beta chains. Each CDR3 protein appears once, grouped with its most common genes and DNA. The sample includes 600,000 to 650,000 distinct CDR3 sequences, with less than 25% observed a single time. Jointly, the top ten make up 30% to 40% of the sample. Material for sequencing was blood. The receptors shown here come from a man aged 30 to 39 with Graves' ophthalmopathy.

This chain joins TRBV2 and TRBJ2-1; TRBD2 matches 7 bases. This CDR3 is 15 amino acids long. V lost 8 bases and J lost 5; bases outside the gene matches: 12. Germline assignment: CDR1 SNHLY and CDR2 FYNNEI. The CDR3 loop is CASQLAGEPHNEQFF. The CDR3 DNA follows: TGTGCCAGCCAGCTTGCGGGAGAGCCGCACAATGAGCAGTTCTTC.

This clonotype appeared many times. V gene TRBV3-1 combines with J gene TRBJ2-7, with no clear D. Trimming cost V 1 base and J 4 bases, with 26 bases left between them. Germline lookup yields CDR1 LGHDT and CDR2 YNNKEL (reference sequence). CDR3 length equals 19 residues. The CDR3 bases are TGTGCCAGCAGCCAAGTACCCCGTGATGTGACCGACGCCCCTTACGAGCAGTACTTC. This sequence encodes CASSQVPRDVTDAPYEQYF.